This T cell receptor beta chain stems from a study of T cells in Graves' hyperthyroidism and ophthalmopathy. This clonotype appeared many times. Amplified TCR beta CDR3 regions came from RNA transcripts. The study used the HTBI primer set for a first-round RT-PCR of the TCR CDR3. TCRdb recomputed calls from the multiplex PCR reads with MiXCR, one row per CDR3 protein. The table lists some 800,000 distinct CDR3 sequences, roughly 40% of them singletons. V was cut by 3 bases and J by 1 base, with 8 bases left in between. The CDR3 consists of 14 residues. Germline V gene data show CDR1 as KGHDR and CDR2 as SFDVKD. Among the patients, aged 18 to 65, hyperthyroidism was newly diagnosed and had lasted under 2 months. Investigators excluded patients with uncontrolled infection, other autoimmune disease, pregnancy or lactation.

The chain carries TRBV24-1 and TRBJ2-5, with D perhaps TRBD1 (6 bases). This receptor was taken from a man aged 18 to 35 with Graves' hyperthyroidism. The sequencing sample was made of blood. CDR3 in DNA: TGTGCCACCAGTGATCGGACAGTCCAAGAGACCCAGTACTTC. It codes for CATSDRTVQETQYF.